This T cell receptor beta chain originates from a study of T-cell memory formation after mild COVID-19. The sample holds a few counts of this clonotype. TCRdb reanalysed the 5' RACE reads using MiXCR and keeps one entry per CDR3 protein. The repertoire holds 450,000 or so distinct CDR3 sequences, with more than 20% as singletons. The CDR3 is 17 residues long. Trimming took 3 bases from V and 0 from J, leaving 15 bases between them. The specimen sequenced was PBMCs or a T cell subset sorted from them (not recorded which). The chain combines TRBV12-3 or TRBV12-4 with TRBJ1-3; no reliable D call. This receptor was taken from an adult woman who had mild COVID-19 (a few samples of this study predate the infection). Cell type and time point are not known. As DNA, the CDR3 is TGTGCCAGCAGTTTTTCTCAGGACTGGAGCTCTGGAAACACCATATATTTT. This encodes CASSFSQDWSSGNTIYF.